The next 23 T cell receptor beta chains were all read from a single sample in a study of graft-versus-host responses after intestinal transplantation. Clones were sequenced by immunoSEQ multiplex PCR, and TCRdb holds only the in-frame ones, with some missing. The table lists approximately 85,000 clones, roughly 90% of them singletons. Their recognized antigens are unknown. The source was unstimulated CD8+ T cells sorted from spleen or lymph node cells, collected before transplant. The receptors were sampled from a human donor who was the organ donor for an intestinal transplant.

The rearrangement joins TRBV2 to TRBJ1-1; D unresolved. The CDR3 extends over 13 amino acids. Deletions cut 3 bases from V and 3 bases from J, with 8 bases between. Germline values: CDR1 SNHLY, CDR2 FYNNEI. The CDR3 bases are TGTGCCAGCAGTGATTGGATTGACACTGAAGCTTTCTTT. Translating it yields CASSDWIDTEAFF.

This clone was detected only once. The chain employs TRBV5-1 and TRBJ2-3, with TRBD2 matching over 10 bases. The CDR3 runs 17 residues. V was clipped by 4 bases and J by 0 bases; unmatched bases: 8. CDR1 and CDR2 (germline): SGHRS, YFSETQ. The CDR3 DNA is TGCGCCAGCAGCCCAGGACTAGCGGCCTCTAGCACAGATACGCAGTATTTT. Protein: CASSPGLAASSTDTQYF.

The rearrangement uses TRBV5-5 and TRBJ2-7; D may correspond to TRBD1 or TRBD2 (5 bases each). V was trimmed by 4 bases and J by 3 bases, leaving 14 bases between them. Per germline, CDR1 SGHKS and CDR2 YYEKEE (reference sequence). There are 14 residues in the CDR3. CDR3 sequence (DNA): TGTGCCAGCAGCGAGTACTGGGACGGCTACGAGCAGTACTTC. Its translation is CASSEYWDGYEQYF.

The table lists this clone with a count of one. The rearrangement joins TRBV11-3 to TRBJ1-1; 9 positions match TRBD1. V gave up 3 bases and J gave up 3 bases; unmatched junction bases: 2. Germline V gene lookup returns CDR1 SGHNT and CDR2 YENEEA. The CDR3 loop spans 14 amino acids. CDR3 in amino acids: CASSFTGGDTEAFF. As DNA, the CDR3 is TGTGCCAGCAGCTTTACAGGGGGCGACACTGAAGCTTTCTTT. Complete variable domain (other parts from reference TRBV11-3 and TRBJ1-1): EAGVVQSPRYKIIEKKQPVAFWCNPISGHNTLYWYLQNLGQGPELLIRYENEEAVDDSQLPKDRFSAERLKGVDSTLKIQPAELGDSAVYLCASSFTGGDTEAFFGQGTRLTVV.

The CDR3: CASSRQEDWFYTF. CDR3 DNA: TGCGCCAGCAGTCGACAGGAGGATTGGTTCTACACCTTC. The genes are TRBV4-1 and TRBJ1-2; TRBD1 might be the D (6 bases). There are 13 residues in the CDR3. Germline V gene sequence: CDR1 MGHRA, CDR2 YSYEKL. The V end was cut by 6 bases, the J end by 10 bases, with 18 bases between.

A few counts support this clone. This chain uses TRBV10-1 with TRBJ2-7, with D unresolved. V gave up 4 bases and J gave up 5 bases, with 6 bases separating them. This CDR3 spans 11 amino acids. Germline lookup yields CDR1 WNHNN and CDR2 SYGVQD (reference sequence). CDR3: CASSAGNEQYF. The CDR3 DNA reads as TGCGCCAGCAGTGCTGGGAACGAGCAGTACTTC.

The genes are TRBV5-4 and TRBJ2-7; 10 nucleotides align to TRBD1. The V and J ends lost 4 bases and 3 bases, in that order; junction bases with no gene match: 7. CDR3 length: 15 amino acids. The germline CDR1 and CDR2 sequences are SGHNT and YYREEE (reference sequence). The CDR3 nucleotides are TGTGCCAGCAGCGGGCCGGGACAGGGGTACTACGAGCAGTACTTC. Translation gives CASSGPGQGYYEQYF.

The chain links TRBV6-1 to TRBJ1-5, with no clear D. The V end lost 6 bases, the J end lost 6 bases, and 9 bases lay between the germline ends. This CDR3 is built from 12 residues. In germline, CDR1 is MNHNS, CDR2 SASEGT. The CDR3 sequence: CASRRPSQPQHF. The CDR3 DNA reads TGTGCCAGCAGGAGACCCAGTCAGCCCCAGCATTTT.

Here the CDR3 reads CASRGLYETYEQYF. The CDR3 coding sequence is TGTGCCAGCAGGGGACTTTATGAAACCTACGAGCAGTACTTC. This chain joins TRBV11-2 and TRBJ2-7; D possibly corresponds to TRBD2 (6 bases). Germline CDR1 and CDR2: SGHAT and FQNNGV. This CDR3 spans 14 amino acids. V lost 6 bases to trimming and J lost 2 bases, with 14 bases between them.

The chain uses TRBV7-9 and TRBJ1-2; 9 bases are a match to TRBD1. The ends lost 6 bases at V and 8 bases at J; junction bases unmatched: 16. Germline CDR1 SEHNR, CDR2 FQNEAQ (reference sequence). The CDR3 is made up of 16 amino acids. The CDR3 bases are TGTGCCAGCAGTTATCCGGGCCGGGACAGGGTGCAGGGCTACACCTTC. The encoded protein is CASSYPGRDRVQGYTF.

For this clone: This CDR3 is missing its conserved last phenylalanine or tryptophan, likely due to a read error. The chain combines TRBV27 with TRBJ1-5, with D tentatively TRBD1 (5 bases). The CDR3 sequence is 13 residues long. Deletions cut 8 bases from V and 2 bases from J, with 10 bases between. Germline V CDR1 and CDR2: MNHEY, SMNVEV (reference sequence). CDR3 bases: TGTGCCAGCCGGGGGGTGGGCAATCAGCCCCAGCATTTA. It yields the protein CASRGVGNQPQHL.

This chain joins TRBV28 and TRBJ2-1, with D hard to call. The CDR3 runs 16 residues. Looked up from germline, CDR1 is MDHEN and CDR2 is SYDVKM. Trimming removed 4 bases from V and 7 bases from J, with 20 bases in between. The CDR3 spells CASSSTLSVNWNEQFF. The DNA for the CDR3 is TGTGCCAGCAGTTCAACTCTTTCGGTAAATTGGAATGAGCAGTTCTTC.

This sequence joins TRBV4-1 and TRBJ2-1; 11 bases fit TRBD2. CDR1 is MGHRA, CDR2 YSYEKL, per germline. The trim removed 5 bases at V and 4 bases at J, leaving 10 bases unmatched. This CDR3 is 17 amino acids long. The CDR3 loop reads CASSGSGTSGMYNEQFF. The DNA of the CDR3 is TGCGCCAGCAGCGGCAGTGGGACTAGCGGTATGTACAATGAGCAGTTCTTC.

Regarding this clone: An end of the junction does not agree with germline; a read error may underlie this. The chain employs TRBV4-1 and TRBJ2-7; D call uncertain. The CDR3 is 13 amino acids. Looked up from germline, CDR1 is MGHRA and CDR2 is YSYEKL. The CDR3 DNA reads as TGTGCCAGCAGCCGACGTCGGGCCTACGAGCAGTACTTC. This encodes CASSRRRAYEQYF.

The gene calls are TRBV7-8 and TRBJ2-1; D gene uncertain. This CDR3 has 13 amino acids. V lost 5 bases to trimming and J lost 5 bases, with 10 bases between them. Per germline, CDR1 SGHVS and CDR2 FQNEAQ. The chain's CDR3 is CASSQDIHNEQFF. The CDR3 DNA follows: TGTGCCAGCAGCCAGGATATTCACAATGAGCAGTTCTTC. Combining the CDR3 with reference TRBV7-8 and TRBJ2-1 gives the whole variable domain GAGVSQSPRYKVAKRGQDVALRCDPISGHVSLFWYQQALGQGPEFLTYFQNEAQLDKSGLPSDRFFAERPEGSVSTLKIQRTQQEDSAVYLCASSQDIHNEQFFGPGTRLTVL.

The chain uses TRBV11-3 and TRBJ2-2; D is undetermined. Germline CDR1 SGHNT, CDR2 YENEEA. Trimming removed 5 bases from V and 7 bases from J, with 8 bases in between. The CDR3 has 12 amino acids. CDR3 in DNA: TGTGCCAGCAGCAGTATAGGCGGGGAGCTGTTTTTT. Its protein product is CASSSIGGELFF.

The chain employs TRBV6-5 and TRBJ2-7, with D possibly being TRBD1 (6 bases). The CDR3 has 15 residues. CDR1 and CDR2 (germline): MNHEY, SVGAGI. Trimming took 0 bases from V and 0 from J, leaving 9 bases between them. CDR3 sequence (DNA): TGTGCCAGCAGTTACTCCTCGGACAGCTCCTACGAGCAGTACTTC. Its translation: CASSYSSDSSYEQYF.

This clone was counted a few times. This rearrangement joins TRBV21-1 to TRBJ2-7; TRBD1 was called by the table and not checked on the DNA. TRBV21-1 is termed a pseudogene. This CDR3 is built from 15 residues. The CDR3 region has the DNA TGTGCCAGCAGTTACGGGGCAGGGGGCCAGTACGAGCAGTACTTC. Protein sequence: CASSYGAGGQYEQYF.

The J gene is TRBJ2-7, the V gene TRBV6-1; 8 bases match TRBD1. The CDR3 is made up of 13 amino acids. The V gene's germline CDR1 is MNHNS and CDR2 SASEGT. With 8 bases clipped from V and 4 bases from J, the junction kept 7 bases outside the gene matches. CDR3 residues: CASCLGQEYEQYF. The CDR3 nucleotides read TGTGCCAGCTGCTTGGGACAGGAGTACGAGCAGTACTTC.

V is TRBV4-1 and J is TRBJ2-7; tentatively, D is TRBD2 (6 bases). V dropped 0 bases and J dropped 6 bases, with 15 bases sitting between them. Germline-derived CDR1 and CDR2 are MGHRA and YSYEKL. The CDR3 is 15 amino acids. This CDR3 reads CASSQDPGGAIEQYF. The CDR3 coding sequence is TGCGCCAGCAGCCAAGATCCTGGAGGGGCAATCGAGCAGTACTTC.

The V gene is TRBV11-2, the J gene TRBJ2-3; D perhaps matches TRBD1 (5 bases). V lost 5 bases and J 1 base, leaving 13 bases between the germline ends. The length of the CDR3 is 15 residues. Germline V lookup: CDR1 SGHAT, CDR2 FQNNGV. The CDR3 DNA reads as TGTGCCAGCAGCCTTACAGGTTACGGCACAGATACGCAGTATTTT. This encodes CASSLTGYGTDTQYF.

The CDR3 protein is CASSSTEAYGYTF. In DNA, the CDR3 is TGTGCCAGCAGCTCAACAGAAGCCTATGGCTACACCTTC. The chain links TRBV9 to TRBJ1-2; unclear D gene. This CDR3 region has 13 residues. V was shortened by 4 bases and J by 4 bases, with 11 bases between the two germline ends. Germline CDR1 and CDR2: SGDLS and YYNGEE. The full variable domain, completed using reference TRBV9 and TRBJ1-2, is DSGVTQTPKHLITATGQRVTLRCSPRSGDLSVYWYQQSLDQGLQFLIQYYNGEERAKGNILERFSAQQFPDLHSELNLSSLELGDSALYFCASSSTEAYGYTFGSGTRLTVV.

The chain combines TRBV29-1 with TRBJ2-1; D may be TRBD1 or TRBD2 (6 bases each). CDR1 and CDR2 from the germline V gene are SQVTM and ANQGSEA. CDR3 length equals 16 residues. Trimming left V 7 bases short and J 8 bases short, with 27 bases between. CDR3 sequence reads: CSAGGKAGSSVDEQFF. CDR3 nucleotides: TGCAGCGCCGGGGGCAAAGCAGGGTCAAGTGTCGATGAGCAGTTCTTC.